Below, 16 T cell receptor beta chains from the same sample are listed, as sequenced in a study of STAT5B mutations in CD4+ large granular lymphocyte leukemia (dated by TCRdb to between 2021 and 2023). The library was obtained by the immunoSEQ multiplex PCR assay. As stored in TCRdb, this immuneACCESS dataset retains in-frame rearrangements with V and J assigned. A fraction of the clones does not appear; measured against another copy, unresolved V genes explain less than half of the discrepancy, and the remainder lacks a known reason. The sample table contains several thousand clones; only one count was recorded for more than 60% of them. The ten largest clones add up to roughly 60% of the sample. Sequencing was done on a sample of PBMCs. These receptor sequences come from an elderly man with CD4+ T-cell large granular lymphocyte leukemia.

Only one count was recorded for this clone. The chain recombines TRBV6-6 with TRBJ2-1; 10 bases fit TRBD2. This CDR3 has 15 amino acids. The germline V gene has CDR1 MNHNY and CDR2 SVGAGI (reference sequence). Trimming took 10 bases from V and 7 from J; bases not matched to a gene: 13. The CDR3, as DNA: TGTGCCACCGGTTCCTCTAGCGGGAGAGGGAATGAGCAGTTCTTC. Amino acids: CATGSSSGRGNEQFF.

This clone appeared a few times. The chain couples TRBV9 to TRBJ2-2; D unclear. V was pared by 4 bases and J by 2 bases, with 3 bases between. Germline V CDR1 and CDR2: SGDLS, YYNGEE. The CDR3 runs 12 residues. In DNA form, the CDR3 reads TGTGCCAGCAGCCGAAACACCGGGGAGCTGTTTTTT. This gives the protein CASSRNTGELFF.

V usage is TRBV2 and J usage is TRBJ2-1; D is unclear. This CDR3 is built from 14 residues. The germline V gene encodes CDR1 SNHLY and CDR2 FYNNEI. V lost 7 bases and J lost 4, with 14 bases in between. The CDR3 region is CASMTPVTYNEQFF. The CDR3 region has the DNA TGTGCCAGCATGACTCCTGTCACTTACAATGAGCAGTTCTTC.

This sequence joins TRBV5-1 and TRBJ2-7; D is possibly TRBD1 (6 bases). Germline V gene lookup returns CDR1 SGHRS and CDR2 YFSETQ. V dropped 4 bases and J dropped 2 bases, with 13 bases sitting between them. CDR3 length: 14 amino acids. CDR3 bases: TGCGCCAGCAGCCCGGCAGGGGCCCCCTACGAGCAGTACTTC. Its translation: CASSPAGAPYEQYF.

V usage is TRBV10-1 and J usage is TRBJ1-2; 9 bases are shared with TRBD1. Per the germline V gene, CDR1 is WNHNN and CDR2 is SYGVQD (reference sequence). This CDR3 region has 15 residues. Trimming removed 7 bases from V and 2 bases from J; junction bases left unmatched: 8. The chain's CDR3 is CASILTGGPNYGYTF. DNA of the CDR3: TGCGCCAGCATTTTGACAGGGGGTCCCAACTATGGCTACACCTTC.

The CDR3: CASIDPRQGGDEQYF. The DNA for the CDR3 is TGTGCCAGCATTGATCCTCGACAGGGAGGTGACGAGCAGTACTTC. The chain combines TRBV6-1 with TRBJ2-7; a weak D match, TRBD1 (7 bases). The ends were cut back, 7 bases at V and 5 bases at J, with 21 bases in the middle. CDR1 and CDR2 (germline): MNHNS, SASEGT. This CDR3 is built from 15 residues.

The chain combines TRBV5-1 with TRBJ1-2; D gene unclear. This CDR3 contains 21 residues. From germline, CDR1 is SGHRS and CDR2 YFSETQ. The V end lost 1 base, the J end lost 0 bases, and 28 bases lay between the germline ends. CDR3 coding DNA: TGCGCCAGCAGCTTGAGTTTGGCAGTTCTCGAACCTATACCCGCTAACTATGGCTACACCTTC. Encoded protein: CASSLSLAVLEPIPANYGYTF.

CDR3 DNA sequence: TGTGCCGGTGGGGTCTCTGGGGCCAACGTCCTGACTTTC. This sequence encodes CAGGVSGANVLTF. J is TRBJ2-6 and V is TRBV7-8; D remains unclear. Germline CDR1 SGHVS, CDR2 FQNEAQ. Trimming took 11 bases from V and 0 from J, leaving 8 bases between them. The CDR3 runs to 13 residues.

The rearrangement uses TRBV28 and TRBJ1-5; D possibly corresponds to TRBD1 (6 bases). The germline V gene has CDR1 MDHEN and CDR2 SYDVKM. The CDR3 is 16 residues long. V dropped 4 bases and J dropped 0 bases, with 13 bases sitting between them. The CDR3 DNA follows: TGTGCCAGCAGTTACCGGGAACAGGGTAGCAATCAGCCCCAGCATTTT. This translates into CASSYREQGSNQPQHF.

J is TRBJ1-1 and V is TRBV7-9, with D perhaps TRBD1 (6 bases). V gave up 7 bases and J gave up 2 bases, with 14 bases separating them. Germline CDR1 and CDR2: SEHNR and FQNEAQ (reference sequence). The CDR3 contains 14 residues. The CDR3 coding sequence is TGTGCCAGCACCAAAGACAGGACTAACACTGAAGCTTTCTTT. It encodes CASTKDRTNTEAFF. The whole variable domain, remainder taken from reference TRBV7-9 and TRBJ1-1, is DTGVSQNPRHKITKRGQNVTFRCDPISEHNRLYWYRQTLGQGPEFLTYFQNEAQLEKSRLLSDRFSAERPKGSFSTLEIQRTEQGDSAMYLCASTKDRTNTEAFFGQGTRLTVV.

The rearrangement joins TRBV4-2 to TRBJ2-1; D is undetermined. Trimming took 0 bases from V and 10 from J, leaving 16 bases between them. The CDR3 covers 15 residues. Germline V gives CDR1 LGHNA, CDR2 YNFKEQ. The CDR3 reads CASSQDPIGPGEQFF. Here the CDR3 DNA reads TGTGCCAGCAGCCAAGATCCGATCGGGCCAGGAGAGCAGTTCTTC.

This chain joins TRBV5-6 and TRBJ1-5; weak D call: TRBD1 (5 bases). CDR3 size: 16 residues. V lost 5 bases and J 8 bases, leaving 23 bases between the germline ends. From germline, CDR1 is SGHDT and CDR2 YYEEEE. The DNA of the CDR3 is TGTGCCAGCAGACCTATTTTTAAGGGGCTAGGGAAGCCCCAGCATTTT. This encodes CASRPIFKGLGKPQHF.

The gene calls are TRBV18 and TRBJ1-4, with no clear D. V was pared by 2 bases and J by 8 bases, with 9 bases between. This CDR3 has 13 residues. Germline CDR1 and CDR2: KGHSH and LQKENI. This chain's CDR3 is CASSPIAWEKLFF. The CDR3 bases are TGTGCCAGCTCACCAATCGCGTGGGAAAAACTGTTTTTT.

The rearrangement uses TRBV27 and TRBJ2-5; D assignment may be TRBD1 or TRBD2 (6 bases each). The CDR3 totals 15 residues. Germline loops: CDR1 MNHEY, CDR2 SMNVEV (reference sequence). The V gene lost 1 base and the J gene lost 1 base, with 10 bases spanning the gap. CDR3 loop: CASSLFTGAQETQYF. As DNA, the CDR3 is TGTGCCAGCAGTTTATTTACGGGGGCCCAAGAGACCCAGTACTTC.

The chain has TRBV11-2 and TRBJ1-4; 7 bases are a match to TRBD1. Trimming at V came to 1 base and at J to 2 bases, leaving 4 bases not matched to a gene. The CDR3 has 16 residues. Germline V lookup: CDR1 SGHAT, CDR2 FQNNGV. The CDR3 sequence: CASSLVGTATNEKLFF. The DNA of the CDR3 is TGTGCCAGCAGCTTAGTTGGGACAGCCACTAATGAAAAACTGTTTTTT.

The chain joins TRBV7-9 to TRBJ1-1; D not certain. The CDR3 sequence is 16 residues long. Germline V gene data show CDR1 as SEHNR and CDR2 as FQNEAQ (reference sequence). The ends were cut back, 2 bases at V and 0 bases at J, with 13 bases in the middle. Written as DNA, the CDR3 is TGTGCCAGCAGCTTAAATATCAGAACCATGAACACTGAAGCTTTCTTT. Translating it yields CASSLNIRTMNTEAFF. The variable domain in full, with the rest retrieved from reference TRBV7-9 and TRBJ1-1, is DTGVSQNPRHKITKRGQNVTFRCDPISEHNRLYWYRQTLGQGPEFLTYFQNEAQLEKSRLLSDRFSAERPKGSFSTLEIQRTEQGDSAMYLCASSLNIRTMNTEAFFGQGTRLTVV.